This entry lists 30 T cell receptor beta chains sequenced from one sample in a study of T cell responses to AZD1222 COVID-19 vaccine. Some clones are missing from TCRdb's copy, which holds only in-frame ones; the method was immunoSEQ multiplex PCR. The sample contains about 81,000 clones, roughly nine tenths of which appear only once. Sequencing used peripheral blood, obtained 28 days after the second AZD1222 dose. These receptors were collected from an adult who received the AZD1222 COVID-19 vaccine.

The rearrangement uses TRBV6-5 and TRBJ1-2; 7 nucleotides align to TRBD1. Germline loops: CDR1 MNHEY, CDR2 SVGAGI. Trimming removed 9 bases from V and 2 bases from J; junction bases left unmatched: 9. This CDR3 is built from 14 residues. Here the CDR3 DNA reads TGTGCCAGTTTTAGGTCGGGACAGAACTATGGCTACACCTTC. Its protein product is CASFRSGQNYGYTF.

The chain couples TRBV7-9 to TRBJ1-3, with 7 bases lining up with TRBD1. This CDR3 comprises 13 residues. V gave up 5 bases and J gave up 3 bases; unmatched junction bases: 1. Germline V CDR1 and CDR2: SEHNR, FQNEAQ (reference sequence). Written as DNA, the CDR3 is TGTGCCAGCAGCCGGGACAGTGGAAACACCATATATTTT. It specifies CASSRDSGNTIYF. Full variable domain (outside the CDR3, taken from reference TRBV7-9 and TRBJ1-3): DTGVSQNPRHKITKRGQNVTFRCDPISEHNRLYWYRQTLGQGPEFLTYFQNEAQLEKSRLLSDRFSAERPKGSFSTLEIQRTEQGDSAMYLCASSRDSGNTIYFGEGSWLTVV.

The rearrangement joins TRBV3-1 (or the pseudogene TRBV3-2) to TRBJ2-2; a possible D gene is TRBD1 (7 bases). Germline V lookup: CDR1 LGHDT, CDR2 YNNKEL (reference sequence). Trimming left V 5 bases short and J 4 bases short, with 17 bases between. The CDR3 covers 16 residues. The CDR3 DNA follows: TGTGCCAGCAGCGAGGCCCGGAGGGGGCCCACCGGGGAGCTGTTTTTT. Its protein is CASSEARRGPTGELFF.

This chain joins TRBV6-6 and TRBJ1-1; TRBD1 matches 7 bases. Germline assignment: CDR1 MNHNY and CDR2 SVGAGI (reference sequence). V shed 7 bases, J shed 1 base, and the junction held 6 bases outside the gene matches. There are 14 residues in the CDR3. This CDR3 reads CASINGQANTEAFF. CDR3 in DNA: TGTGCCAGCATAAACGGACAGGCGAACACTGAAGCTTTCTTT.

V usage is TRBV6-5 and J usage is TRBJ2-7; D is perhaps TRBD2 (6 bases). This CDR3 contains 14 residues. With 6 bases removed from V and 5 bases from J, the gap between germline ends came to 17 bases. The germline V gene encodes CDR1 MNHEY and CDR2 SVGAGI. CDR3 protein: CASRGSGGVDEQYF. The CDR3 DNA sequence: TGTGCCAGCAGGGGAAGTGGCGGGGTCGACGAGCAGTACTTC.

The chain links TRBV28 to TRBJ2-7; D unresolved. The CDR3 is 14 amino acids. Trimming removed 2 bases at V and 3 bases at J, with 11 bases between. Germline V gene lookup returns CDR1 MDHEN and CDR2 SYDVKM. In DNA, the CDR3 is TGTGCCAGCAGTTTACCCCCTAGGAACTACGAGCAGTACTTC. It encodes CASSLPPRNYEQYF.

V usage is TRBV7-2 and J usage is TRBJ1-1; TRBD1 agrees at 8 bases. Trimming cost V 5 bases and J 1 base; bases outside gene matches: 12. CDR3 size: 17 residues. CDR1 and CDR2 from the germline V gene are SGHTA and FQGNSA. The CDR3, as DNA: TGTGCCAGCAGCAACCATCAGAGGGACAGGCGGAACACTGAAGCTTTCTTT. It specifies CASSNHQRDRRNTEAFF.

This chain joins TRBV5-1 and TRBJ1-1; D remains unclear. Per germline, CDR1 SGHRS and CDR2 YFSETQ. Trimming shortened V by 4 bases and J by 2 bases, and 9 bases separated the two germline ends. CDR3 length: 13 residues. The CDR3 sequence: CASSQDTNTEAFF. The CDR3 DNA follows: TGCGCCAGCAGCCAAGACACAAACACTGAAGCTTTCTTT.

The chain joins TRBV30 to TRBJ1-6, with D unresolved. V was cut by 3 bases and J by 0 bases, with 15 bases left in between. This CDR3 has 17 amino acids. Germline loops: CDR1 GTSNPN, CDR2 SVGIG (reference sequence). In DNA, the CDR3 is TGTGCCTGGAGCCCCGGGCTGACTAGCTCCTATAATTCACCCCTCCACTTT. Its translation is CAWSPGLTSSYNSPLHF.

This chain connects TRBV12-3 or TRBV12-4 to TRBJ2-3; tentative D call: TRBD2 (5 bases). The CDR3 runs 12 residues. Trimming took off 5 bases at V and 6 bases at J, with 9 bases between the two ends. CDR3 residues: CASSRGLDTQYF. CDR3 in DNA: TGTGCCAGCAGTCGAGGACTGGATACGCAGTATTTT.

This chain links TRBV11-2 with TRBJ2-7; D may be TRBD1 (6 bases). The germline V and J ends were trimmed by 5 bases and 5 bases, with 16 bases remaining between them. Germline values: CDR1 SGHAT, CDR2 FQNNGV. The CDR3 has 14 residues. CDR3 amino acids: CASSLPWAGDEQYF. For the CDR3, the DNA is TGTGCCAGCAGCCTTCCCTGGGCAGGGGACGAGCAGTACTTC.

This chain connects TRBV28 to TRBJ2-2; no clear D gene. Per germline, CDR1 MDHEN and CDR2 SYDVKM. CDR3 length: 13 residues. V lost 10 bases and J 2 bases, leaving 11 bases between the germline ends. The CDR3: CAITDPNTGELFF. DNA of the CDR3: TGTGCCATAACAGACCCTAACACCGGGGAGCTGTTTTTT.

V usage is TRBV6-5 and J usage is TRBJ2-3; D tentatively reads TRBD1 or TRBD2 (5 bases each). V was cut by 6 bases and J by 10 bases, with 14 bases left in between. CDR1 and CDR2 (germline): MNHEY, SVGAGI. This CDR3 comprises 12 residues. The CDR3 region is CASSQAGTPQYF. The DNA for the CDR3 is TGTGCCAGCAGCCAGGCCGGGACCCCGCAGTATTTT.

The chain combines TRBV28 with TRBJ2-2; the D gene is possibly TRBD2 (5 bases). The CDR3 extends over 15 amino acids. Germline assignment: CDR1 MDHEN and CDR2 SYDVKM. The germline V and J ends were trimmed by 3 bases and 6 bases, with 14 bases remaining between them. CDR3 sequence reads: CASSLPSSRAGELFF. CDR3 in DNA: TGTGCCAGCAGTTTGCCTAGCTCTCGGGCCGGGGAGCTGTTTTTT.

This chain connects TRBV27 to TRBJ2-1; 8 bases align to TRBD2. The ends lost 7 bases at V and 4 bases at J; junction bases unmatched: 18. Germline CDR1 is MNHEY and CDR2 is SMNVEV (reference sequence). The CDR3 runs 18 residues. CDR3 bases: TGTGCCAGCACCCCCCGGGGCGTAGCGGGGCCTCGATACAATGAGCAGTTCTTC. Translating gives CASTPRGVAGPRYNEQFF.

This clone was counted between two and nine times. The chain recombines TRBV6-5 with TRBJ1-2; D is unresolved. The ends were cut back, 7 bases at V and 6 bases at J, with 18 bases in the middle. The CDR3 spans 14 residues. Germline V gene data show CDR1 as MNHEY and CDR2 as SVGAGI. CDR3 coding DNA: TGTGCCAGCACGAATTTGGGGAAATTAAATGGCTACACCTTC. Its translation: CASTNLGKLNGYTF.

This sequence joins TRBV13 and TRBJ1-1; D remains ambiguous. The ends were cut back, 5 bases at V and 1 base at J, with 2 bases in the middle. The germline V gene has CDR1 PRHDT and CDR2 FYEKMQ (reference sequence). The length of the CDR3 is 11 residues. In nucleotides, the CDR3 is TGTGCCAGCAGCCCGAACACTGAAGCTTTCTTT. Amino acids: CASSPNTEAFF. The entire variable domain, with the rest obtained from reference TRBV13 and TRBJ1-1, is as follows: AAGVIQSPRHLIKEKRETATLKCYPIPRHDTVYWYQQGPGQDPQFLISFYEKMQSDKGSIPDRFSAQQFSDYHSELNMSSLELGDSALYFCASSPNTEAFFGQGTRLTVV.

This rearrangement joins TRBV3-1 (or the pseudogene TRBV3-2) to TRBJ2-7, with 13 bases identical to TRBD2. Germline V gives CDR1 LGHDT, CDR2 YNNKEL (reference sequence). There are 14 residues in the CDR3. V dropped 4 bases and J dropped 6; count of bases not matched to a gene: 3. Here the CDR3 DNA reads TGTGCCAGCAGCCCAGGACTAGCGGGGGTCGAGCAGTACTTC. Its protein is CASSPGLAGVEQYF.

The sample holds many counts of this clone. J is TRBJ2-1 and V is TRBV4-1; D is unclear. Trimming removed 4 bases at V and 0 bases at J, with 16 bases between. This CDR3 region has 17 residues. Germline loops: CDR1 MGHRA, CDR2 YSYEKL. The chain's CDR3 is CASSPTWVPSSYNEQFF. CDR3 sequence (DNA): TGCGCCAGCAGCCCTACTTGGGTTCCGAGCTCCTACAATGAGCAGTTCTTC.

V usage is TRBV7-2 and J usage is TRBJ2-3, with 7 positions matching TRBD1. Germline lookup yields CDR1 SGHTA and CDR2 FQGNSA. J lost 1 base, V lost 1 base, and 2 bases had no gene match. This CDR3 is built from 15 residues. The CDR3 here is CASSLGGQRTDTQYF. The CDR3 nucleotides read TGTGCCAGCAGCTTAGGGGGACAGCGCACAGATACGCAGTATTTT.

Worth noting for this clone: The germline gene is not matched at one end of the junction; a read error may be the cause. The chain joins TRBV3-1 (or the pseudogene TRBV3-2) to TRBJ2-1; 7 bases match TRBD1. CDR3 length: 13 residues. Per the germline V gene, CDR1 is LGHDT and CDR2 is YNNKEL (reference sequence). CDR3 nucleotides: TGTGCCAGCAGCCCCACAGGGGCCGGGAATGTGGTCTTC. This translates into CASSPTGAGNVVF.

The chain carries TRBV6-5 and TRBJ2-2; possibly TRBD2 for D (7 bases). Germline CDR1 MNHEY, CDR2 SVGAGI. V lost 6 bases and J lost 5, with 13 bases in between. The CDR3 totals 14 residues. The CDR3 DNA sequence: TGTGCCAGCAGGACGGGGGGCCAGACCGGGGAGCTGTTTTTT. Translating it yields CASRTGGQTGELFF.

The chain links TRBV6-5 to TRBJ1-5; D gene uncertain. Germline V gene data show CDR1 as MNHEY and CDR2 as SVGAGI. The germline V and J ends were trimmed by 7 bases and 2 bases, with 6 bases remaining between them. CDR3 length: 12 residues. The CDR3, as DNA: TGTGCCAGCAACCTGGGCAATCAGCCCCAGCATTTT. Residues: CASNLGNQPQHF.

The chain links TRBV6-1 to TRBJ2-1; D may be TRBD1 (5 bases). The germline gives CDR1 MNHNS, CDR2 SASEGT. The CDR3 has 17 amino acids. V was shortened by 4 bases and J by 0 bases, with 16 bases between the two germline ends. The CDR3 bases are TGTGCCAGCAGTGGCTCCACTCGACAGAGCTCCTACAATGAGCAGTTCTTC. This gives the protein CASSGSTRQSSYNEQFF.

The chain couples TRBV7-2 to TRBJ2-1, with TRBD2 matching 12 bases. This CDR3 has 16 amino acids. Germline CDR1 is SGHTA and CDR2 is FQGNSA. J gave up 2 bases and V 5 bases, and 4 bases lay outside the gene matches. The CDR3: CASSLLAGGTYNEQFF. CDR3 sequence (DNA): TGTGCCAGCAGCCTCCTAGCGGGGGGGACCTACAATGAGCAGTTCTTC.

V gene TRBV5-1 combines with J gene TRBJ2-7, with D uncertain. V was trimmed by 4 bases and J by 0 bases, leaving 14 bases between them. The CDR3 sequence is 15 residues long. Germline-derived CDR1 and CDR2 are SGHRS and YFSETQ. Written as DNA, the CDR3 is TGCGCCAGCAGCCCCCCAAAGGCGCTCTCCTACGAGCAGTACTTC. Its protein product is CASSPPKALSYEQYF.

The CDR3 coding sequence is TGTGCCAGCAGTGGCGGGGGGGGAATGGGAGAGACCCAGTACTTC. It is translated as CASSGGGGMGETQYF. The chain has TRBV6-1 and TRBJ2-5, with 9 bases that match TRBD2. Germline-derived CDR1 and CDR2 are MNHNS and SASEGT. After removal of 4 bases from V and 4 bases from J, the junction contained 7 bases not matched to a gene. The CDR3 is 15 residues long.

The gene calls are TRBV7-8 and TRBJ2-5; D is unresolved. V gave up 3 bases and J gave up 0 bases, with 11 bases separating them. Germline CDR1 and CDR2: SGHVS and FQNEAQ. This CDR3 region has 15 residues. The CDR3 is CASSFELWYQETQYF. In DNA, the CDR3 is TGTGCCAGCAGCTTCGAATTATGGTACCAAGAGACCCAGTACTTC.

As DNA, the CDR3 is TGCGCCAGCAGCCAAGTACAGGGTGGGGAAAAACTGTTTTTT. Its protein product is CASSQVQGGEKLFF. This rearrangement joins TRBV4-1 to TRBJ1-4, with D perhaps matching TRBD1 (6 bases). The ends were cut back, 1 base at V and 8 bases at J, with 11 bases in the middle. Germline CDR1 reads MGHRA; CDR2 reads YSYEKL. There are 14 residues in the CDR3.

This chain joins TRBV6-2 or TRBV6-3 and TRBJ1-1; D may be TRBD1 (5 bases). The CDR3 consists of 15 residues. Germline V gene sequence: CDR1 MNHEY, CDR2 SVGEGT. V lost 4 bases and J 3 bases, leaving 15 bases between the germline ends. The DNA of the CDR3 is TGTGCCAGCAGTTGGGACCCTCGAGGGGACACTGAAGCTTTCTTT. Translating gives CASSWDPRGDTEAFF.